Below are 21 T cell receptor beta chains sequenced from a single sample in a study of blood T cell repertoires in COVID-19 (dated by TCRdb to about 2020). The library was made by the immunoSEQ multiplex PCR assay. Not all clones reach the TCRdb copy of this immuneACCESS table, which keeps in-frame sequences only. Checked studies attribute under half of the gap to unresolved V genes and leave the rest unexplained. This sample gives about 250,000 clones in total; 84% of them show up just once. The top ten clonotypes cover 4% to 5.5% of the sample. Sample: peripheral blood. The receptor source for this set is a man in his fifties with active or convalescent COVID-19.

This chain joins TRBV5-5 and TRBJ1-5, with D perhaps matching TRBD1 (6 bases). V gave up 0 bases and J gave up 1 base, with 11 bases separating them. The CDR3 runs 16 residues. The germline gives CDR1 SGHKS, CDR2 YYEKEE (reference sequence). CDR3 nucleotides: TGTGCCAGCAGCTTGGGGGGGGGCACGAGCAATCAGCCCCAGCATTTT. Protein sequence: CASSLGGGTSNQPQHF.

This sequence joins TRBV25-1 and TRBJ1-3; a possible D gene is TRBD1 (5 bases). The CDR3 extends over 16 amino acids. Germline CDR1 reads MGHDK; CDR2 reads SYGVNS. V lost 1 base and J 4 bases, leaving 14 bases between the germline ends. The DNA for the CDR3 is TGTGCCAGCAGTGAATTGGGAGGGGTAAGGGGAAACACCATATATTTT. Translating gives CASSELGGVRGNTIYF.

V and J are TRBV3-1 (or the pseudogene TRBV3-2) and TRBJ1-1; weak D call: TRBD1 (5 bases). The germline V gene has CDR1 LGHDT and CDR2 YNNKEL (reference sequence). The V end was cut by 0 bases, the J end by 2 bases, with 7 bases between. The CDR3 covers 14 residues. The CDR3 coding sequence is TGTGCCAGCAGCCAAGAAGGGGCTAACACTGAAGCTTTCTTT. Translated, it gives CASSQEGANTEAFF.

This clone was counted a few times. The chain has TRBV3-1 (or the pseudogene TRBV3-2) and TRBJ2-7, with D possibly being TRBD2 (5 bases). The CDR3 runs to 15 residues. Trimming removed 4 bases from V and 7 bases from J, with 20 bases in between. Germline V CDR1 and CDR2: LGHDT, YNNKEL (reference sequence). CDR3 loop: CASSRTPGPSGEQYF. The CDR3 DNA reads as TGTGCCAGCAGCCGCACCCCAGGACCCTCGGGAGAGCAGTACTTC.

This chain joins TRBV7-2 and TRBJ2-5; a weak D match, TRBD2 (5 bases). Germline values: CDR1 SGHTA, CDR2 FQGNSA. The CDR3 length is 14 residues. Trimming removed 0 bases at V and 3 bases at J, with 8 bases between. In DNA form, the CDR3 reads TGTGCCAGCAGCTTAGCAAGGCGGGAAGAGACCCAGTACTTC. Protein sequence: CASSLARREETQYF.

Worth noting for this clone: Other DNA sequences in this specimen translate into the identical CDR3. The rearrangement joins TRBV19 to TRBJ2-2; D remains unclear. V lost 3 bases, J lost 2 bases, and 7 bases lay in between. This CDR3 comprises 14 residues. Germline values: CDR1 LNHDA, CDR2 SQIVND (reference sequence). CDR3 loop: CASSIGLNTGELFF. The CDR3 coding sequence is TGTGCCAGTAGTATCGGGTTAAACACCGGGGAGCTGTTTTTT.

The chain has TRBV29-1 and TRBJ1-2; no clear D gene. Per the germline V gene, CDR1 is SQVTM and CDR2 is ANQGSEA. Trimming pared 4 bases from V and 2 bases from J, leaving 5 bases between. This CDR3 has 11 residues. CDR3: CSVVHNYGYTF. CDR3 DNA sequence: TGCAGCGTTGTACACAACTATGGCTACACCTTC.

The chain has TRBV7-2 and TRBJ2-1, with 8 bases aligning to TRBD1. Germline lookup yields CDR1 SGHTA and CDR2 FQGNSA. The length of the CDR3 is 14 residues. With 7 bases clipped from V and 6 bases from J, the junction kept 8 bases outside the gene matches. The CDR3 reads CASIDRGTLNEQFF. The DNA of the CDR3 is TGTGCCAGCATAGACAGGGGCACCCTCAATGAGCAGTTCTTC.

The chain's CDR3 is CASSGDRGGYTF. CDR3 sequence (DNA): TGTGCCAGCAGCGGAGACAGGGGCGGCTACACCTTC. V gene TRBV5-4 combines with J gene TRBJ1-2; 8 bases fit TRBD1. Germline V gene sequence: CDR1 SGHNT, CDR2 YYREEE (reference sequence). The CDR3 covers 12 residues. V shed 4 bases and J 8 bases; nucleotides not matched to a gene: 4.

This clone has just one count. The gene calls are TRBV19 and TRBJ2-7; TRBD2 aligns across 12 bases. In germline, CDR1 is LNHDA, CDR2 SQIVND (reference sequence). This CDR3 is 13 amino acids long. V lost 9 bases to trimming and J lost 2 bases; unmatched junction nucleotides: 2. The CDR3 sequence is CASRLAGAYEQYF. The CDR3 coding sequence is TGTGCCAGCCGACTAGCGGGGGCCTACGAGCAGTACTTC.

This sequence joins TRBV7-6 and TRBJ2-5; D remains ambiguous. Germline lookup yields CDR1 SGHVS and CDR2 FNYEAQ. V was clipped by 2 bases and J by 3 bases, with 4 bases between them. This CDR3 is 12 amino acids long. CDR3 sequence: CASSLQEETQYF. The DNA for the CDR3 is TGTGCCAGCAGCTTACAGGAAGAGACCCAGTACTTC.

V usage is TRBV5-1 and J usage is TRBJ2-5, with 12 bases matching TRBD2. The CDR3 runs to 15 residues. V was clipped by 2 bases and J by 5 bases; unmatched bases: 4. The germline gives CDR1 SGHRS, CDR2 YFSETQ. CDR3 loop: CASSLLAGGRETQYF. The CDR3 DNA sequence: TGCGCCAGCAGCTTACTAGCGGGGGGTCGGGAGACCCAGTACTTC.

The rearrangement uses TRBV4-1 and TRBJ2-1, with a possible D match to TRBD2 (5 bases). The CDR3 contains 13 residues. Germline lookup yields CDR1 MGHRA and CDR2 YSYEKL. Trimming shortened V by 4 bases and J by 9 bases, and 13 bases separated the two germline ends. The CDR3 loop reads CASSPPSRVEQFF. The DNA of the CDR3 is TGCGCCAGCAGCCCTCCTTCGAGGGTTGAGCAGTTCTTC.

V and J are TRBV4-3 and TRBJ2-3; 10 bases map to TRBD1. V gave up 0 bases and J gave up 7 bases; unmatched junction bases: 7. The CDR3 contains 16 residues. CDR1 and CDR2 (germline): LGHNA, YSLEER. The CDR3 DNA follows: TGCGCCAGCAGCCAAGATAGGGGGACAGGGGCACATACGCAGTATTTT. Its protein is CASSQDRGTGAHTQYF.

V and J are TRBV29-1 and TRBJ2-7, with D perhaps TRBD1 (8 bases). The CDR3 is 13 residues long. V was clipped by 2 bases and J by 5 bases, with 13 bases between them. Germline V gene sequence: CDR1 SQVTM, CDR2 ANQGSEA. For the CDR3, the DNA is TGCAGCGTTGAAAGCGGGACAGGAGACGAGCAGTACTTC. Its protein is CSVESGTGDEQYF.

The gene calls are TRBV7-8 and TRBJ2-3, with TRBD2 matching over 10 bases. The V segment lost 1 base and the J segment 5 bases; nucleotides outside the gene matches: 3. CDR3 length: 15 residues. Germline V lookup: CDR1 SGHVS, CDR2 FQNEAQ. The chain's CDR3 is CASSLGSGGGDTQYF. The CDR3 DNA sequence: TGTGCCAGCAGCTTAGGAAGCGGGGGGGGAGATACGCAGTATTTT. Drawing the rest from reference TRBV7-8 and TRBJ2-3, the complete variable domain is GAGVSQSPRYKVAKRGQDVALRCDPISGHVSLFWYQQALGQGPEFLTYFQNEAQLDKSGLPSDRFFAERPEGSVSTLKIQRTQQEDSAVYLCASSLGSGGGDTQYFGPGTRLTVL.

Comment on this clone: Other nucleotide sequences from this sample produce the same CDR3. J is TRBJ1-1 and V is TRBV5-1; 9 positions match TRBD1. With 5 bases clipped from V and 2 bases from J, the junction kept 1 base outside the gene matches. The germline V gene encodes CDR1 SGHRS and CDR2 YFSETQ. This CDR3 has 13 residues. CDR3 region: CASRTGGNTEAFF. Written as DNA, the CDR3 is TGCGCCAGCAGGACAGGGGGTAACACTGAAGCTTTCTTT.

The chain couples TRBV15 to TRBJ1-5; D gene uncertain. This CDR3 is 13 amino acids long. The germline gives CDR1 LNHNV, CDR2 YYDKDF (reference sequence). Trimming left V 0 bases short and J 4 bases short, with 4 bases between. The CDR3 region has the DNA TGTGCCACCAGCAGAGATTATAATCAGCCCCAGCATTTT. It encodes CATSRDYNQPQHF.

The sample holds a few counts of this clone. This rearrangement joins TRBV28 to TRBJ1-1; 11 nucleotides line up with TRBD1. CDR3 length: 15 amino acids. Germline V CDR1 and CDR2: MDHEN, SYDVKM. Trimming cost V 6 bases and J 0 bases; bases outside gene matches: 3. CDR3: CASSGTGGVNTEAFF. In nucleotides, the CDR3 is TGTGCCAGCAGCGGGACAGGGGGAGTGAACACTGAAGCTTTCTTT.

The rearrangement joins TRBV6-5 to TRBJ1-2; tentative D call: TRBD1 (6 bases). The V end was cut by 7 bases, the J end by 8 bases, with 14 bases between. From germline, CDR1 is MNHEY and CDR2 SVGAGI. This CDR3 spans 12 amino acids. CDR3: CASKIQGGGYTF. CDR3 in DNA: TGTGCCAGCAAGATACAGGGCGGAGGCTACACCTTC.

The rearrangement links TRBV3-1 (or the pseudogene TRBV3-2) to TRBJ2-5; D not resolved. Per the germline V gene, CDR1 is LGHDT and CDR2 is YNNKEL (reference sequence). V lost 0 bases, J lost 5 bases, and 13 bases lay in between. The CDR3 length is 15 residues. DNA of the CDR3: TGTGCCAGCAGCCAAGACGGTCACCCTACGGAGACCCAGTACTTC. Translation gives CASSQDGHPTETQYF.